The T cell receptor beta chain under discussion was sequenced for a study of blood T cell repertoires in COVID-19. Study overall: COVID-19 samples from acute and convalescent phases originated in the United States, Italy and Spain. Sources were T cells, B-cell-depleted T cells, or PBMCs; the material itself was cDNA or gDNA.

Source study methods: Quantification of nucleated cells was approximated via reference gene primer amplification. Repertoires were generated with immunoSEQ multiplex PCR, while TCRdb's copy carries only in-frame clones and drops some. V and J calls and clone size follow that table, whereas D and trimming were derived from the DNA. The sample consists of about 94,000 clones, 85% to 90% of them appearing once. Germline-derived CDR1 and CDR2 are SQVTM and ANQGSEA. V lost 1 base to trimming and J lost 10 bases, with 14 bases between them. This CDR3 is 13 amino acids long. This sequence joins TRBV29-1 and TRBJ2-1; tentatively, D is TRBD2 (6 bases). Source material: peripheral blood. This TCR came from a woman between 55 and 75 years old in a cohort sampled during active or convalescent COVID-19. DNA of the CDR3: TGCAGCGTTGAAGGGGGACTGAGAAACGAGCAGTTCTTC. Its protein product is CSVEGGLRNEQFF.